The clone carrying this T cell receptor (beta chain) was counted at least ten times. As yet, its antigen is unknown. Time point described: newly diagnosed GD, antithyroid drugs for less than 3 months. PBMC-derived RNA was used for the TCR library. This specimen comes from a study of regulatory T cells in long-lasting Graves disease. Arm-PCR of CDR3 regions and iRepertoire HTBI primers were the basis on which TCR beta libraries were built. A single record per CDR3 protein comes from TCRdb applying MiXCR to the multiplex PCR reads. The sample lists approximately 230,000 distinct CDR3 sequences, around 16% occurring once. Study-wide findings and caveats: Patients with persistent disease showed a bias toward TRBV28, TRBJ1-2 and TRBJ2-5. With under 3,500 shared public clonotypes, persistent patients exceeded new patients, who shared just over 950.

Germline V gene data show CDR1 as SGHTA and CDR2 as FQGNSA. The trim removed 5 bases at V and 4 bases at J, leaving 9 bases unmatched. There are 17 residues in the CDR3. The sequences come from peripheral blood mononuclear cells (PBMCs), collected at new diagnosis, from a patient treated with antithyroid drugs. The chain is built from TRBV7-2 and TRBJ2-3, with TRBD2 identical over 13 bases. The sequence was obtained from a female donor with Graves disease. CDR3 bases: TGTGCCAGCAGCCTACTAGCGGGAGGGCCATTAGCAGATACGCAGTATTTT. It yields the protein CASSLLAGGPLADTQYF.